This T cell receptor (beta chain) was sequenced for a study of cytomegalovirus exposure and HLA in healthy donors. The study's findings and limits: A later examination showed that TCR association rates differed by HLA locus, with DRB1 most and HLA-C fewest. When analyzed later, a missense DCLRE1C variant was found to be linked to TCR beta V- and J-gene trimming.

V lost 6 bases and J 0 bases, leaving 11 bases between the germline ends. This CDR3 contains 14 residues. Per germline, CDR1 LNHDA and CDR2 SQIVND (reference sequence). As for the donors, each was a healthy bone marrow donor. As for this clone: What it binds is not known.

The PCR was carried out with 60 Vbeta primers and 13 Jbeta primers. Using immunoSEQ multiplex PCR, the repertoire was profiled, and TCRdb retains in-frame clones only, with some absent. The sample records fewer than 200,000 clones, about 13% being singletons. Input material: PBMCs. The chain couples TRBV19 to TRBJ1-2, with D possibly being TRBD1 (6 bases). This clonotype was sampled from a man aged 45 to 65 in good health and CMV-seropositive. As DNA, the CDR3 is TGTGCCAGTAGGGGTGGACAGACTAACTATGGCTACACCTTC. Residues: CASRGGQTNYGYTF.